These T cell receptor beta chains were read from a single sample in a study of blood T cells in healthy people across ages. In TCRdb, the 5' RACE reads were re-called with MiXCR into one record per CDR3 protein. The sample lists some 560,000 distinct CDR3 sequences; about a quarter were seen once. These records were also assigned to another study, of T cells of mothers and their children.

Sequencing input: blood. The source is a boy younger than 10 in good health. Each CDR3 is given without its conserved first and last residue. Fields, in order: CDR3 length, V gene, J gene, CDR3 protein.

>9|TRBV29-1|TRBJ1-4
SVDNNEKLF
>11|TRBV7-2|TRBJ1-1
ASSWEVYTEAF
>14|TRBV5-1|TRBJ2-1
ASSLTGQGNYNEQF
>9|TRBV20-1|TRBJ2-7
SVTQGREQY
>11|TRBV27|TRBJ2-4
ASSWKGEGIQY
>12|TRBV7-9|TRBJ2-5
ASSPGLTQETQY
>18|TRBV12-3/TRBV12-4|TRBJ2-1
ASSTGLAGGRQGSYNEQF
>11|TRBV10-3|TRBJ1-2
AILRDAGYGYT
>9|TRBV6-6|TRBJ2-1
ASSPVDEQF
>11|TRBV29-1|TRBJ1-2
GGGQGAGDGYT